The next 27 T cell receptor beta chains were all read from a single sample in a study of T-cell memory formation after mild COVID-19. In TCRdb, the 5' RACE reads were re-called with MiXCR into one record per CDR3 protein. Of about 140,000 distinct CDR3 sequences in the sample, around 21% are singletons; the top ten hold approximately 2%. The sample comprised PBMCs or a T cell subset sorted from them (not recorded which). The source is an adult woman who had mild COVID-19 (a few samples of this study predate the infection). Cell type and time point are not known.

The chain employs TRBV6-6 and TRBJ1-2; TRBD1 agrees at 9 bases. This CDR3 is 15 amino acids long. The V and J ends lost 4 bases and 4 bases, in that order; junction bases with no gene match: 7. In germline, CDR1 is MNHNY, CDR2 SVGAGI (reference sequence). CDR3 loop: CASSWDRAVRYGYTF. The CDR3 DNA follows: TGTGCCAGCAGTTGGGACAGGGCCGTCCGCTATGGCTACACCTTC.

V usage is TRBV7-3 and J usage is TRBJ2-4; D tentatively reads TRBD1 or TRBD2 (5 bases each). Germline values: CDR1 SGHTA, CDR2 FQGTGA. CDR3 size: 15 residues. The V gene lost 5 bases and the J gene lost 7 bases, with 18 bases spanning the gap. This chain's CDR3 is CASSVRETEGNIQYF. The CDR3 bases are TGTGCCAGCAGCGTCCGGGAAACAGAGGGGAACATTCAGTACTTC.

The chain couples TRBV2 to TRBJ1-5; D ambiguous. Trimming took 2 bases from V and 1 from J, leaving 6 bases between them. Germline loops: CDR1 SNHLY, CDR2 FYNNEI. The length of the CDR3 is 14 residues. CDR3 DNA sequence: TGTGCCAGCAGTGAATCCCTGAGCAATCAGCCCCAGCATTTT. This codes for CASSESLSNQPQHF.

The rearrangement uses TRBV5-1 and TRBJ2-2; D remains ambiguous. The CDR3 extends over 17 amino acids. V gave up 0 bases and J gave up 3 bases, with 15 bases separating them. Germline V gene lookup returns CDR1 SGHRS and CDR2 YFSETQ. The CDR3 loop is CASSLVRKRVDTGELFF. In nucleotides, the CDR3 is TGCGCCAGCAGCTTGGTTAGGAAACGGGTCGACACCGGGGAGCTGTTTTTT. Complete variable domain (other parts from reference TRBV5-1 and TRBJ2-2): KAGVTQTPRYLIKTRGQQVTLSCSPISGHRSVSWYQQTPGQGLQFLFEYFSETQRNKGNFPGRFSGRQFSNSRSEMNVSTLELGDSALYLCASSLVRKRVDTGELFFGEGSRLTVL.

The CDR3 DNA reads TGTGCCACCGCAGGGGGAGATCATGAGCAGTTCTTC. This sequence encodes CATAGGDHEQFF. The V and J genes are TRBV4-2 and TRBJ2-1, with 7 bases fitting TRBD1. The CDR3 contains 12 residues. J gave up 8 bases and V 10 bases, and 8 bases lay outside the gene matches. Germline-derived CDR1 and CDR2 are LGHNA and YNFKEQ.

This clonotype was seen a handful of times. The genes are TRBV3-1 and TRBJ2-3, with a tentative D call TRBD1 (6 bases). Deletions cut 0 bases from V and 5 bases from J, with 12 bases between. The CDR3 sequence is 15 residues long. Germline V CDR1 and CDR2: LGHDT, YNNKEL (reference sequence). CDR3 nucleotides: TGTGCCAGCAGCCAAGATAACAGGGTAGGAGATACGCAGTATTTT. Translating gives CASSQDNRVGDTQYF.

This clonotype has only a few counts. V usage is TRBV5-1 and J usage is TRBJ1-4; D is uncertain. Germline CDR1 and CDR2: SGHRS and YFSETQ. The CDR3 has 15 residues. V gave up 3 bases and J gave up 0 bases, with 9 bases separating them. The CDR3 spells CASSYNLATNEKLFF. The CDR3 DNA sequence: TGCGCCAGCAGCTACAATCTTGCAACTAATGAAAAACTGTTTTTT.

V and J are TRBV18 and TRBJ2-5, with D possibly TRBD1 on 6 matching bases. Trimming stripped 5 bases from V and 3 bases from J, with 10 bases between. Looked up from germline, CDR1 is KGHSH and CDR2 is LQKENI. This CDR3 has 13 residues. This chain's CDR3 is CASSSRQEETQYF. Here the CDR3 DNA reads TGTGCCAGCTCATCCAGACAGGAAGAGACCCAGTACTTC.

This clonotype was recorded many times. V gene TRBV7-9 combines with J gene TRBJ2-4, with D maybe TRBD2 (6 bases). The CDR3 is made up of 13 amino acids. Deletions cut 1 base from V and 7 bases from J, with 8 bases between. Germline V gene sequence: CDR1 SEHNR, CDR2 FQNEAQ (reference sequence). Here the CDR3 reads CASSLDGGNIQYF. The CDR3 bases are TGTGCCAGCAGCTTAGATGGGGGGAACATTCAGTACTTC. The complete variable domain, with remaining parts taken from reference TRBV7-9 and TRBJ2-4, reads DTGVSQNPRHKITKRGQNVTFRCDPISEHNRLYWYRQTLGQGPEFLTYFQNEAQLEKSRLLSDRFSAERPKGSFSTLEIQRTEQGDSAMYLCASSLDGGNIQYFGAGTRLSVL.

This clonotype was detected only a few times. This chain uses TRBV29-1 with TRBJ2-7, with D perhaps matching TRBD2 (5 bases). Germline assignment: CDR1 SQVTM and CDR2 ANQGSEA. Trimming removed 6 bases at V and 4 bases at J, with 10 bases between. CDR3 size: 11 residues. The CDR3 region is CSVRAVYEQYF. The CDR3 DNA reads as TGCAGCGTGAGGGCAGTTTACGAGCAGTACTTC.

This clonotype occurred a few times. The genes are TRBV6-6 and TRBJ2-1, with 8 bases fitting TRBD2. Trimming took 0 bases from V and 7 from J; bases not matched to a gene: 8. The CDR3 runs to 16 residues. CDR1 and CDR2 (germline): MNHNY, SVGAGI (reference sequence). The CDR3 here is CASSYSGGGMRNEQFF. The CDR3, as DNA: TGTGCCAGCAGTTACTCGGGCGGGGGGATGAGGAATGAGCAGTTCTTC.

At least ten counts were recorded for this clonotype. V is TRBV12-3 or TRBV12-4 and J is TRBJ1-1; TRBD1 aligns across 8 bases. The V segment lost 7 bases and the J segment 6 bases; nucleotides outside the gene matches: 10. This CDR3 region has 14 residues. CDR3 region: CASNPNRGGPEAFF. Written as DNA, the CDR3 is TGTGCCAGCAACCCGAACAGGGGGGGCCCTGAAGCTTTCTTT.

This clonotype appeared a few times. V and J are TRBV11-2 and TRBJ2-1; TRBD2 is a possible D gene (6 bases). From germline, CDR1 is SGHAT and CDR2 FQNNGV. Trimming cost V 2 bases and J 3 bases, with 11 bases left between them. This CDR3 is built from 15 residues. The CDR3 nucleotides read TGTGCCAGCAGCTTACGAGTCGGGGGCTACAATGAGCAGTTCTTC. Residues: CASSLRVGGYNEQFF.

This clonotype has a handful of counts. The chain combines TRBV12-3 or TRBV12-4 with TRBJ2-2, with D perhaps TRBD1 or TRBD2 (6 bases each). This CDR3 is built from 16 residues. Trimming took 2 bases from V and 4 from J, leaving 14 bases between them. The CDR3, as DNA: TGTGCCAGCAGTTTATATGGAGGGGGTATCACCGGGGAGCTGTTTTTT. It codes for CASSLYGGGITGELFF.

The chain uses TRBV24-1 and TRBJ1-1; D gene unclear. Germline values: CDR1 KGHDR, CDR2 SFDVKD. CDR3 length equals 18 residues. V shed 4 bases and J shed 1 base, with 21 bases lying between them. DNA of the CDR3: TGTGCCACCAGTGAGAACAAGTCCGAAACACTGAAGAACACTGAAGCTTTCTTT. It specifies CATSENKSETLKNTEAFF.

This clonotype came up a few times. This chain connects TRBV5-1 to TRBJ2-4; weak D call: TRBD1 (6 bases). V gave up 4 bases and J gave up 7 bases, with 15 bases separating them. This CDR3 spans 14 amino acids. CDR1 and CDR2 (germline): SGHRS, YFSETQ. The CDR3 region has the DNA TGCGCCAGCAGCGGCCCGAACAGGGAGAACATTCAGTACTTC. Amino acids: CASSGPNRENIQYF.

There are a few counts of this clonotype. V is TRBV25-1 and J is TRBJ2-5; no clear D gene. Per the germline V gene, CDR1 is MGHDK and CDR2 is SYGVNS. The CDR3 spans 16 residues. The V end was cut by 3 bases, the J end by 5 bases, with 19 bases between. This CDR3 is CASSEPLLTSGETQYF. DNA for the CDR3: TGTGCCAGCAGTGAGCCGCTGTTGACTTCCGGGGAGACCCAGTACTTC.

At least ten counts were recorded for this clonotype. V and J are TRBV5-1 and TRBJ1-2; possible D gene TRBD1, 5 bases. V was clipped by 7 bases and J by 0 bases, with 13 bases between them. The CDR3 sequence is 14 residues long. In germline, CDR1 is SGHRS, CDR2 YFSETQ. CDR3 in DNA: TGCGCCAGCGCGAGGGACGGAGCTAACTATGGCTACACCTTC. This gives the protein CASARDGANYGYTF.

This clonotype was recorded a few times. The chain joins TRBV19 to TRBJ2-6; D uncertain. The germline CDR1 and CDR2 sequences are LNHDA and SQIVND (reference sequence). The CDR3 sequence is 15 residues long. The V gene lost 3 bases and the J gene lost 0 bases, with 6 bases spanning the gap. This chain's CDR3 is CASSIRVSGANVLTF. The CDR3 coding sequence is TGTGCCAGTAGTATCCGAGTCTCTGGGGCCAACGTCCTGACTTTC.

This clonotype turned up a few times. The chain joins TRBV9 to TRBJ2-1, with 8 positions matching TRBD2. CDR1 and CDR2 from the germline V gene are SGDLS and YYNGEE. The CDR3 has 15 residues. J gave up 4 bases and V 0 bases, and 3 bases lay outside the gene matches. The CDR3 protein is CASSVVVAGYNEQFF. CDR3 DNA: TGTGCCAGCAGCGTAGTGGTAGCGGGGTACAATGAGCAGTTCTTC.

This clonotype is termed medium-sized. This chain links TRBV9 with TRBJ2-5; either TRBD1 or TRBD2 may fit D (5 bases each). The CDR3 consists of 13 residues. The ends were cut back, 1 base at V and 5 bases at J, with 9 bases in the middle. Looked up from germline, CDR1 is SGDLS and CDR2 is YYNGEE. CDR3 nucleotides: TGTGCCAGCAGCGTACTGTGGGGGGAGACCCAGTACTTC. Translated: CASSVLWGETQYF.

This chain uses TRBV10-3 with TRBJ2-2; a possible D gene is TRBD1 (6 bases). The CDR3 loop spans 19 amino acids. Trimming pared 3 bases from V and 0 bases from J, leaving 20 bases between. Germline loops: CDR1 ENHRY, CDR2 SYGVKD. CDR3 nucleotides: TGTGCCATCAGTGAACGCCGCTTGGGGGCTGGCCCGAACACCGGGGAGCTGTTTTTT. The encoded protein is CAISERRLGAGPNTGELFF.

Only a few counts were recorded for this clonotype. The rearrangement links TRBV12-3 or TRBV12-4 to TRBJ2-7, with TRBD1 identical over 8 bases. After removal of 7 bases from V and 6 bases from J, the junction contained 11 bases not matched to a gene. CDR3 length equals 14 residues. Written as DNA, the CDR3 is TGTGCCAGCACCCACCGGACAGGGAGAAGCGAGCAGTACTTC. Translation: CASTHRTGRSEQYF.

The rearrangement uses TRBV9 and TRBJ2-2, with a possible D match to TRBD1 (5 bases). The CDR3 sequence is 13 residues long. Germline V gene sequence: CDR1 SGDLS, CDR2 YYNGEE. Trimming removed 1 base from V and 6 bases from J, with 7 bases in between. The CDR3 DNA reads TGTGCCAGCAGCGTACGCAGGGCCGGGGAGCTGTTTTTT. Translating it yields CASSVRRAGELFF.

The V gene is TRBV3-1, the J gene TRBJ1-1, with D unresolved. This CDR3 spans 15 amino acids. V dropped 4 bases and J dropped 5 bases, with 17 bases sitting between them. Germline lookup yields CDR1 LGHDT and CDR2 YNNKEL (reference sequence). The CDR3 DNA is TGTGCCAGCAGCCCTGAGGAGGCTTCTCTTACTGAAGCTTTCTTT. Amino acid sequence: CASSPEEASLTEAFF.

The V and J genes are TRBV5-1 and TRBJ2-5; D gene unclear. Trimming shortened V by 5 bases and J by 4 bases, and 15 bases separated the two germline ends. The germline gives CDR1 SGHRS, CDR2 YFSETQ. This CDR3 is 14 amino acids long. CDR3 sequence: CASSLSQPRETQYF. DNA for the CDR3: TGCGCCAGCAGTCTATCCCAACCTAGAGAGACCCAGTACTTC.

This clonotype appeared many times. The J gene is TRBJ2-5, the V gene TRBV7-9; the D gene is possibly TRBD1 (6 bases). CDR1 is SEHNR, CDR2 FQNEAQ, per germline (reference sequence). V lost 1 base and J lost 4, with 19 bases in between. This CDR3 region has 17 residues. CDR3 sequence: CASSLGRISGATETQYF. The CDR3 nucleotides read TGTGCCAGCAGCTTAGGGCGAATTTCAGGGGCGACAGAGACCCAGTACTTC.